The sample holds a few counts of the clone carrying this T cell receptor beta chain. Its antigen is unknown. The source of the sample is a study of vaccination and CD4 T cells after COVID-19. Study-wide background: A median of around 73 days (range 14 to 241) separated dose two from the taking of post-vaccine samples.

Documented treatment: roughly ten-day PBMC culture with coronavirus spike peptide pools or control peptides (ViraFEST assay). Cultured CD4+ T cell DNA was sequenced using the Oncomine TCR Beta short-read assay. TCRdb analysed the PCR reads with MiXCR anew, one entry per CDR3 protein. The data contain fewer than 15,000 distinct CDR3 sequences, around 45% of them seen just once; the ten biggest clones take up about 8.1%. This sequence was found in a human donor who had recovered from COVID-19. Sequencing was performed on CD4+ T cells from blood, cultured in vitro.

CDR3 DNA: TGTGCCAGTAGTATCCCCCGAGTGGGCATGAACACTGAAGCTTTCTTT. Amino acids: CASSIPRVGMNTEAFF. This chain joins TRBV19 and TRBJ1-1; no clear D. Germline CDR1 and CDR2: LNHDA and SQIVND (reference sequence). V lost 3 bases and J lost 0, with 14 bases in between. The CDR3 spans 16 residues.